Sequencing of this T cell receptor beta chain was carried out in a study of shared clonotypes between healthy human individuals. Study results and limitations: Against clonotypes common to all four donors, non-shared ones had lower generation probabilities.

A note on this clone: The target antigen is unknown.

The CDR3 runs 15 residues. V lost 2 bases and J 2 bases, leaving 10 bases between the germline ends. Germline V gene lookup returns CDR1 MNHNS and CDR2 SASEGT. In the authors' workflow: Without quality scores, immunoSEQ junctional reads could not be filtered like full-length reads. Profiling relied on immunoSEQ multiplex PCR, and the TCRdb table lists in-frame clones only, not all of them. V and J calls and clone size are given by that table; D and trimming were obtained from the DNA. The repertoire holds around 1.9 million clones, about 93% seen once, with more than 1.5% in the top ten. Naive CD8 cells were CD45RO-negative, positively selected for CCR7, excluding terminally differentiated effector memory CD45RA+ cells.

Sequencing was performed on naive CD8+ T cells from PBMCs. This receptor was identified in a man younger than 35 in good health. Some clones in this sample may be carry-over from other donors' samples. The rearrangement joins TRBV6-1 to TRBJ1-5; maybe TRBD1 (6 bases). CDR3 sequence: CASSELQGGNQPQHF. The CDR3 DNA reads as TGTGCCAGCAGTGAATTACAGGGAGGCAATCAGCCCCAGCATTTT.